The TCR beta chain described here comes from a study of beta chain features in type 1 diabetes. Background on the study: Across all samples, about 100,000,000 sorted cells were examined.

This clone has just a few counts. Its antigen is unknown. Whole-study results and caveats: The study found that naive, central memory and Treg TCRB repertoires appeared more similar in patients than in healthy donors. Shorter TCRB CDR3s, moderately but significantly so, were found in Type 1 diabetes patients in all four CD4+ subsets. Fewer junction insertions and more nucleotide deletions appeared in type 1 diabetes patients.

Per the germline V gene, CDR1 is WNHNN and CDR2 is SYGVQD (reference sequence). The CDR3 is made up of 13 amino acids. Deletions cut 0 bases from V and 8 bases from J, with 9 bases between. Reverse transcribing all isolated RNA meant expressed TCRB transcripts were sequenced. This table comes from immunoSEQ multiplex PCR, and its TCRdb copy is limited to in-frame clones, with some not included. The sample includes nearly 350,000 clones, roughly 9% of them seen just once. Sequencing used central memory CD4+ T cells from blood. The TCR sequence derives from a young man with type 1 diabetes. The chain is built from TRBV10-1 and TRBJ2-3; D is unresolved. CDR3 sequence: CASSESTAGTQYF. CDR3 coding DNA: TGCGCCAGCAGTGAGTCGACGGCAGGTACGCAGTATTTT.